This entry lists 23 T cell receptor beta chains sequenced from one sample in a study of blood T cell repertoires in COVID-19. Produced via immunoSEQ multiplex PCR; TCRdb's table is partial and in-frame only. The sample contains about 190,000 clones, around 84% of which appear only once. Material for sequencing was peripheral blood. Receptor source: a human donor in a cohort sampled during active COVID-19.

The gene calls are TRBV7-9 and TRBJ2-5; D uncertain. The germline CDR1 and CDR2 sequences are SEHNR and FQNEAQ (reference sequence). Trimming stripped 1 base from V and 2 bases from J, with 8 bases between. The CDR3 runs 14 residues. CDR3 sequence (DNA): TGTGCCAGCAGCTTAGATACCCGGCAAGAGACCCAGTACTTC. Its translation: CASSLDTRQETQYF.

The genes are TRBV5-1 and TRBJ1-3, with D unresolved. There are 13 residues in the CDR3. V dropped 5 bases and J dropped 8 bases, with 14 bases sitting between them. Germline V gene lookup returns CDR1 SGHRS and CDR2 YFSETQ. CDR3 residues: CASRPGVQDTIYF. The CDR3 nucleotides are TGCGCCAGCAGACCCGGCGTTCAGGACACCATATATTTT.

Judged by abundance, this clone is medium-sized. V gene TRBV7-8 combines with J gene TRBJ2-1, with TRBD2 identical over 8 bases. CDR3 length: 14 amino acids. The V gene end was trimmed by 5 bases and the J gene end by 5 bases; junction bases not matched to a gene: 5. CDR1 SGHVS and CDR2 FQNEAQ come from the germline V gene. The DNA for the CDR3 is TGTGCCAGCAGCGCTAGCGGGCGAAACAATGAGCAGTTCTTC. Its protein product is CASSASGRNNEQFF.

This chain joins TRBV27 and TRBJ1-1; D is unclear. V was cut by 3 bases and J by 0 bases, with 11 bases left in between. The CDR3 runs 15 residues. CDR1 is MNHEY, CDR2 SMNVEV, per germline (reference sequence). This CDR3 is CASSLGSPLNTEAFF. CDR3 DNA: TGTGCCAGCAGTTTGGGGAGCCCCTTGAACACTGAAGCTTTCTTT.

The gene calls are TRBV18 and TRBJ2-2, with TRBD1 identical over 7 bases. This CDR3 has 17 residues. The V gene's germline CDR1 is KGHSH and CDR2 LQKENI. The J segment lost 0 bases and the V segment lost 4 bases, leaving 8 bases of the junction unmatched. CDR3 protein: CASSQEQGLPNTGELFF. CDR3 in DNA: TGTGCCAGCTCACAGGAACAGGGGCTGCCGAACACCGGGGAGCTGTTTTTT.

The rearrangement joins TRBV7-9 to TRBJ1-1, with 7 bases aligning to TRBD1. This CDR3 spans 16 amino acids. With V trimmed by 4 bases and J by 7 bases, 15 bases remained unmatched. Germline V gene data show CDR1 as SEHNR and CDR2 as FQNEAQ (reference sequence). The CDR3 here is CASSYWDSRTHGEAFF. CDR3 DNA sequence: TGTGCCAGCAGCTATTGGGACAGCCGGACTCACGGTGAAGCTTTCTTT.

The V call is TRBV19, the J call TRBJ1-1; D is unclear. Trimming shortened V by 6 bases and J by 2 bases, and 4 bases separated the two germline ends. CDR1 and CDR2 (germline): LNHDA, SQIVND (reference sequence). This CDR3 region has 11 residues. The CDR3: CASRRNTEAFF. The DNA of the CDR3 is TGTGCCAGTAGGCGTAACACTGAAGCTTTCTTT.

The rearrangement uses TRBV24-1 and TRBJ2-5, with 10 bases fitting TRBD1. V shed 2 bases and J 5 bases; nucleotides not matched to a gene: 4. From germline, CDR1 is KGHDR and CDR2 SFDVKD. CDR3 length equals 15 residues. The CDR3 reads CATSDSTGGVETQYF. CDR3 DNA sequence: TGTGCCACCAGTGATTCGACAGGGGGCGTGGAGACCCAGTACTTC.

This chain's CDR3 is CASRGLAGGAYNEQFF. The CDR3 DNA is TGTGCCAGCAGGGGGCTAGCGGGAGGTGCCTACAATGAGCAGTTCTTC. This chain connects TRBV28 to TRBJ2-1, with TRBD2 matching over 11 bases. After removal of 6 bases from V and 2 bases from J, the junction contained 6 bases not matched to a gene. CDR1 and CDR2 (germline): MDHEN, SYDVKM. The CDR3 is 16 amino acids.

The chain employs TRBV10-3 and TRBJ1-5, with D perhaps TRBD1 (5 bases). The CDR3 runs to 13 residues. The V gene lost 10 bases and the J gene lost 5 bases, with 15 bases spanning the gap. CDR1 and CDR2 from the germline V gene are ENHRY and SYGVKD. The CDR3 region has the DNA TGTGCCAGCTACGGGGGGAATCATCAGCCCCAGCATTTT. Its translation: CASYGGNHQPQHF.

The rearrangement links TRBV27 to TRBJ2-3; 7 bases line up with TRBD2. This CDR3 spans 20 amino acids. The junction had 17 bases not matched to a gene; V was cut back by 1 base and J by 1 base. CDR1 MNHEY and CDR2 SMNVEV come from the germline V gene (reference sequence). Written as DNA, the CDR3 is TGTGCCAGCAGTTTATTGGGATGGGGGAGGGCCAATCCTGGCACAGATACGCAGTATTTT. Translating gives CASSLLGWGRANPGTDTQYF.

V is TRBV15 and J is TRBJ1-2; 7 bases align to TRBD1. The CDR3 loop spans 15 amino acids. Germline CDR1 is LNHNV and CDR2 is YYDKDF (reference sequence). The V segment lost 5 bases and the J segment 8 bases; nucleotides outside the gene matches: 14. This CDR3 reads CATSGTGQLYEGYTF. The CDR3 bases are TGTGCCACCAGCGGGACGGGACAGCTATATGAAGGCTACACCTTC.

This chain connects TRBV19 to TRBJ1-5; TRBD1 might be the D (5 bases). V was trimmed by 8 bases and J by 4 bases, leaving 9 bases between them. Germline-derived CDR1 and CDR2 are LNHDA and SQIVND (reference sequence). The CDR3 spans 12 residues. CDR3: CASGHSNQPQHF. In DNA, the CDR3 is TGTGCCAGTGGACACAGTAATCAGCCCCAGCATTTT.

V and J are TRBV10-3 and TRBJ2-2, with 7 bases lining up with TRBD1. Germline assignment: CDR1 ENHRY and CDR2 SYGVKD. The CDR3 runs 15 residues. V dropped 11 bases and J dropped 0; count of bases not matched to a gene: 9. CDR3 nucleotides: TGTGCCCTAAAAACCGGGACAGCGAACACCGGGGAGCTGTTTTTT. This sequence encodes CALKTGTANTGELFF.

The chain employs TRBV19 and TRBJ2-4; D is undetermined. The CDR3 is made up of 14 amino acids. The V end lost 8 bases, the J end lost 8 bases, and 19 bases lay between the germline ends. Germline CDR1 reads LNHDA; CDR2 reads SQIVND (reference sequence). The CDR3: CASAPFLAMDIQYF. The CDR3 nucleotides are TGTGCCAGTGCGCCCTTCCTTGCGATGGACATTCAGTACTTC. The variable domain in full, with the rest retrieved from reference TRBV19 and TRBJ2-4, is DGGITQSPKYLFRKEGQNVTLSCEQNLNHDAMYWYRQDPGQGLRLIYYSQIVNDFQKGDIAEGYSVSREKKESFPLTVTSAQKNPTAFYLCASAPFLAMDIQYFGAGTRLSVL.

This chain connects TRBV5-1 to TRBJ2-7, with 11 positions matching TRBD1. V was pared by 4 bases and J by 12 bases, with 15 bases of the junction left unmatched. The CDR3 runs 15 residues. The germline CDR1 and CDR2 sequences are SGHRS and YFSETQ. CDR3 loop: CASSQTPGQGEWGYF. The CDR3 nucleotides are TGCGCCAGCAGCCAAACCCCGGGACAGGGGGAATGGGGGTACTTC.

The chain combines TRBV5-1 with TRBJ2-7, with TRBD1 matching over 10 bases. In germline, CDR1 is SGHRS, CDR2 YFSETQ. The ends lost 4 bases at V and 3 bases at J; junction bases unmatched: 4. CDR3 size: 14 residues. CDR3 loop: CASSPTGGYYEQYF. The CDR3, as DNA: TGCGCCAGCAGCCCGACAGGGGGCTACTACGAGCAGTACTTC.

The chain has TRBV10-3 and TRBJ2-7, with D tentatively TRBD2 (5 bases). Germline V gene sequence: CDR1 ENHRY, CDR2 SYGVKD. The V and J ends lost 3 bases and 9 bases respectively, with 12 bases between them. CDR3 size: 12 residues. The CDR3 region is CAISDVRGGQYF. CDR3 DNA sequence: TGTGCCATCAGTGATGTTCGGGGTGGGCAGTACTTC.

V is TRBV11-2 and J is TRBJ1-2; perhaps TRBD1 as D (5 bases). Trimming took 1 base from V and 4 from J, leaving 7 bases between them. Germline lookup yields CDR1 SGHAT and CDR2 FQNNGV. The CDR3 has 13 amino acids. CDR3 in DNA: TGTGCCAGCAGCTTAGGACAGTTCTATGGCTACACCTTC. This gives the protein CASSLGQFYGYTF.

This clone is a singleton in its sample. The chain joins TRBV7-6 to TRBJ2-1, with D possibly being TRBD2 (6 bases). The CDR3 loop spans 15 amino acids. V lost 5 bases, J lost 9 bases, and 20 bases lay in between. Per germline, CDR1 SGHVS and CDR2 FNYEAQ. The CDR3 protein is CASSGLRLVRGEQFF. The CDR3 nucleotides read TGTGCCAGCAGCGGTCTCCGACTAGTCCGCGGTGAGCAGTTCTTC. Combining the CDR3 with reference TRBV7-6 and TRBJ2-1 gives the whole variable domain GAGVSQSPRYKVTKRGQDVALRCDPISGHVSLYWYRQALGQGPEFLTYFNYEAQQDKSGLPNDRFSAERPEGSISTLTIQRTEQRDSAMYRCASSGLRLVRGEQFFGPGTRLTVL.

A few counts support this clone. The chain has TRBV19 and TRBJ1-5, with 7 bases identical to TRBD1. The germline V gene has CDR1 LNHDA and CDR2 SQIVND (reference sequence). CDR3 length: 15 amino acids. The J segment lost 0 bases and the V segment lost 6 bases, leaving 5 bases of the junction unmatched. The DNA of the CDR3 is TGTGCCAGTAGCCGACAGGGAGATAGCAATCAGCCCCAGCATTTT. Encoded protein: CASSRQGDSNQPQHF. The whole variable domain, remainder taken from reference TRBV19 and TRBJ1-5, is DGGITQSPKYLFRKEGQNVTLSCEQNLNHDAMYWYRQDPGQGLRLIYYSQIVNDFQKGDIAEGYSVSREKKESFPLTVTSAQKNPTAFYLCASSRQGDSNQPQHFGDGTRLSIL.

The rearrangement links TRBV7-2 to TRBJ1-1, with 7 positions matching TRBD1. V trimming: 5 bases; J trimming: 10 bases; junction bases outside the gene matches: 13. Germline V lookup: CDR1 SGHTA, CDR2 FQGNSA. This CDR3 contains 14 residues. In DNA, the CDR3 is TGTGCCAGCAGCCTAAACCGGGGCCCAGGGGGAGCTTTCTTT. Residues: CASSLNRGPGGAFF. The full variable domain, its missing parts supplied by reference TRBV7-2 and TRBJ1-1, is GAGVSQSPSNKVTEKGKDVELRCDPISGHTALYWYRQSLGQGLEFLIYFQGNSAPDKSGLPSDRFSAERTGGSVSTLTIQRTQQEDSAVYLCASSLNRGPGGAFFGQGTRLTVV.

The V and J genes are TRBV3-1 (or the pseudogene TRBV3-2) and TRBJ2-2; D may be TRBD2 (6 bases). The CDR3 is made up of 15 amino acids. V was trimmed by 0 bases and J by 5 bases, leaving 10 bases between them. From germline, CDR1 is LGHDT and CDR2 YNNKEL (reference sequence). CDR3 coding DNA: TGTGCCAGCAGCCAAGAGCTAGCGCCTACCGGGGAGCTGTTTTTT. Its protein product is CASSQELAPTGELFF.